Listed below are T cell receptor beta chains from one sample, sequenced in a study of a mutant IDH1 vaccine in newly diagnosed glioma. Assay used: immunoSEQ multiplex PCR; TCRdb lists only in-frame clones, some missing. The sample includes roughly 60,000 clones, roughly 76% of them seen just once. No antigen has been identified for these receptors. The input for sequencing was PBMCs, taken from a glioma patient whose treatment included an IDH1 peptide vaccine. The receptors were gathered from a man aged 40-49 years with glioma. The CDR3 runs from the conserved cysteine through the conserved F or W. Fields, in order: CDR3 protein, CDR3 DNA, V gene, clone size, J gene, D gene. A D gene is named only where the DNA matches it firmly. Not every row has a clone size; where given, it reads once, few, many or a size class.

CDR3: CAISQMQGMAYGYTF; DNA: TGTGCCATCAGTCAAATGCAGGGTATGGCCTATGGCTACACCTTC; V: TRBV10-3; size: -; J: TRBJ1-2; D: -
CDR3: CASSLAGTGYGYTF; DNA: TGTGCCAGCAGCTTAGCCGGGACAGGGTATGGCTACACCTTC; V: TRBV7-2; size: -; J: TRBJ1-2; D: TRBD1
CDR3: CASRGTRISPLHF; DNA: TGTGCCAGCAGGGGCACAAGGATTTCACCCCTCCACTTT; V: TRBV6-1; size: -; J: TRBJ1-6; D: -
CDR3: CASSFPRDRELGSYEQYF; DNA: TGTGCCAGCAGCTTCCCCCGGGACAGGGAGTTGGGCTCTTACGAGCAGTACTTC; V: TRBV11-2; size: -; J: TRBJ2-7; D: TRBD1
CDR3: CASTRVNQPQHF; DNA: TGTGCCAGCACACGGGTAAATCAGCCCCAGCATTTT; V: TRBV19; size: few; J: TRBJ1-5; D: -
CDR3: CASSLVGGVEAYGYTF; DNA: TGTGCCAGCAGCCTGGTCGGGGGGGTGGAGGCCTATGGCTACACCTTC; V: TRBV7-9; size: -; J: TRBJ1-2; D: -
CDR3: CASTGSSGANVLTF; DNA: TGTGCCAGTACCGGCTCCTCTGGGGCCAACGTCCTGACTTTC; V: TRBV19; size: -; J: TRBJ2-6; D: -
CDR3: CASGRGPGTEAFF; DNA: TGTGCCAGTGGCCGTGGGCCAGGCACTGAAGCTTTCTTT; V: TRBV25-1; size: few; J: TRBJ1-1; D: -
CDR3: CASSFVSPGEYQPQHF; DNA: TGTGCCAGCAGCTTTGTCTCTCCAGGGGAGTATCAGCCCCAGCATTTT; V: TRBV5-8; size: -; J: TRBJ1-5; D: -
CDR3: CASSLVGDRGSKNIQYF; DNA: TGTGCCAGCAGCTTGGTTGGGGACAGGGGTTCCAAAAACATTCAGTACTTC; V: TRBV5-6; size: -; J: TRBJ2-4; D: TRBD1
CDR3: CASSINWSGTQPQHF; DNA: TGTGCCAGTAGTATAAATTGGTCAGGTACTCAGCCCCAGCATTTT; V: TRBV19; size: -; J: TRBJ1-5; D: -
CDR3: CASSQDPGPNTEAFF; DNA: TGCGCCAGCAGCCAAGACCCAGGGCCAAACACTGAAGCTTTCTTT; V: TRBV4-3; size: -; J: TRBJ1-1; D: -
CDR3: CASKLDSAYEQYF; DNA: TGCGCCAGCAAATTGGACAGTGCCTACGAGCAGTACTTC; V: TRBV10-2; size: -; J: TRBJ2-7; D: -
CDR3: CASSLNTVTDTQYF; DNA: TGTGCCAGCAGCTTAAACACCGTCACAGATACGCAGTATTTT; V: TRBV7-6; size: -; J: TRBJ2-3; D: -
CDR3: CASSIKGSYNEQFF; DNA: TGTGCCAGCAGTATAAAGGGCTCCTACAATGAGCAGTTCTTC; V: TRBV28; size: -; J: TRBJ2-1; D: -
CDR3: CASSSRLAFGELFF; DNA: TGTGCCAGTAGTTCCCGACTAGCCTTCGGGGAGCTGTTTTTT; V: TRBV19; size: -; J: TRBJ2-2; D: TRBD2
CDR3: CSVEPTARAEAFF; DNA: TGCAGCGTTGAACCGACTGCTAGGGCTGAAGCTTTCTTT; V: TRBV29-1; size: -; J: TRBJ1-1; D: -
CDR3: CASSLRSAGRSTGELFF; DNA: TGTGCCAGCAGCTTACGGTCGGCGGGACGGAGTACGGGGGAGCTGTTTTTT; V: TRBV7-9; size: -; J: TRBJ2-2; D: -
CDR3: CASSLTIGQPDNYGYTF; DNA: TGCGCCAGCAGCTTGACAATCGGACAGCCCGATAACTATGGCTACACCTTC; V: TRBV5-1; size: -; J: TRBJ1-2; D: -
CDR3: CASSLTGAYGYTF; DNA: TGTGCCAGTAGCCTGACAGGTGCCTATGGCTACACCTTC; V: TRBV19; size: -; J: TRBJ1-2; D: -
CDR3: CASSLGTVLNEKLFF; DNA: TGTGCCAGCAGCTTAGGGACAGTCCTTAATGAAAAACTGTTTTTT; V: TRBV7-2; size: -; J: TRBJ1-4; D: -
CDR3: CSVETGNLGHEQFF; DNA: TGCAGCGTTGAGACAGGGAACTTGGGCCATGAGCAGTTCTTC; V: TRBV29-1; size: -; J: TRBJ2-1; D: TRBD1
CDR3: CASSPRTGMSQAEAFF; DNA: TGTGCCAGCAGTCCACGGACAGGGATGTCTCAAGCTGAAGCTTTCTTT; V: TRBV2; size: -; J: TRBJ1-1; D: TRBD1
CDR3: CASSLVGRGINNSPLHF; DNA: TGTGCCAGCAGCTTAGTAGGCAGGGGAATTAATAATTCACCCCTCCACTTT; V: TRBV7-6; size: -; J: TRBJ1-6; D: -
CDR3: CASKPGLAGSYTQYF; DNA: TGTGCCAGCAAGCCGGGACTAGCGGGGAGTTATACGCAGTATTTT; V: TRBV2; size: -; J: TRBJ2-3; D: TRBD2
CDR3: CASMGSGYEQYF; DNA: TGTGCCAGCATGGGCAGCGGCTACGAGCAGTACTTC; V: TRBV28; size: -; J: TRBJ2-7; D: -
CDR3: CASSLVRNTGELFF; DNA: TGTGCCAGCAGCTTAGTGCGAAACACCGGGGAGCTGTTTTTT; V: TRBV7-2; size: -; J: TRBJ2-2; D: -
CDR3: CASRTTGTGYGELFF; DNA: TGTGCCAGTAGAACGACCGGGACAGGGTACGGGGAGCTGTTTTTT; V: TRBV19; size: -; J: TRBJ2-2; D: TRBD1
CDR3: CASRVSGGNREKLFF; DNA: TGTGCCAGTAGAGTATCAGGCGGAAATCGGGAAAAACTGTTTTTT; V: TRBV19; size: -; J: TRBJ1-4; D: -
CDR3: CASGTGTAREQYF; DNA: TGCGCCAGCGGTACCGGGACAGCCAGGGAGCAGTATTTT; V: TRBV4-3; size: -; J: TRBJ2-3; D: TRBD1
CDR3: CASSYSGSRGNEKLFF; DNA: TGTGCCAGCAGTTACTCGGGATCCAGGGGTAATGAAAAACTGTTTTTT; V: TRBV6-5; size: -; J: TRBJ1-4; D: -
CDR3: CASSLGTSGNYEQYF; DNA: TGTGCCAGCAGCTTAGGGACTAGCGGGAACTACGAGCAGTACTTC; V: TRBV7-2; size: once; J: TRBJ2-7; D: TRBD2
CDR3: CASSSPDRFNQPQHF; DNA: TGTGCCAGCAGCTCACCTGACAGGTTTAACCAGCCCCAGCATTTT; V: TRBV7-2; size: -; J: TRBJ1-5; D: -
CDR3: CASSSRTEAFF; DNA: TGTGCCAGCAGCTCGAGGACTGAAGCTTTCTTT; V: TRBV6-6; size: -; J: TRBJ1-1; D: -
CDR3: CASSLPSGGSYEQYF; DNA: TGTGCCAGCAGTTTACCTAGCGGGGGGTCCTACGAGCAGTACTTC; V: TRBV28; size: -; J: TRBJ2-7; D: TRBD2
CDR3: CAGAGTGGSALHF; DNA: TGTGCGGGGGCAGGGACAGGGGGATCTGCCCTCCACTTT; V: TRBV30; size: -; J: TRBJ1-6; D: TRBD1
CDR3: CASSEGLTAFF; DNA: TGTGCCAGCAGTGAAGGGCTGACAGCTTTCTTT; V: TRBV2; size: few; J: TRBJ1-1; D: -
CDR3: CASSFGDRVAHQPQHF; DNA: TGTGCCAGCAGCTTTGGGGACAGGGTGGCCCATCAGCCCCAGCATTTT; V: TRBV5-8; size: once; J: TRBJ1-5; D: TRBD1
CDR3: CASSDGRGAYEQYF; DNA: TGTGCCAGCAGTGACGGGCGGGGGGCCTACGAGCAGTACTTC; V: TRBV2; size: -; J: TRBJ2-7; D: TRBD2
CDR3: CASIPDGLTYEQYF; DNA: TGTGCCAGCATTCCCGACGGATTAACCTACGAGCAGTACTTC; V: TRBV6-4; size: -; J: TRBJ2-7; D: -
CDR3: CASSLRHQETQYF; DNA: TGTGCCAGCAGCTTACGACATCAAGAGACCCAGTACTTC; V: TRBV7-3; size: -; J: TRBJ2-5; D: -
CDR3: CASSQGPEVNTEAFF; DNA: TGTGCCAGCAGCCAAGGCCCAGAAGTGAACACTGAAGCTTTCTTT; V: TRBV4-2; size: -; J: TRBJ1-1; D: -
CDR3: CASSPDTPRVYGYTF; DNA: TGCGCCAGCAGCCCGGACACACCACGGGTCTATGGCTACACCTTC; V: TRBV5-1; size: -; J: TRBJ1-2; D: -
CDR3: CSVAPPDASSYEQYF; DNA: TGCAGCGTCGCCCCGCCGGACGCCAGCTCCTATGAGCAGTACTTC; V: TRBV29-1; size: once; J: TRBJ2-7; D: -
CDR3: CAWSADRRRGYTF; DNA: TGTGCCTGGAGTGCGGACAGGCGGCGGGGCTACACCTTC; V: TRBV30; size: -; J: TRBJ1-2; D: TRBD1
CDR3: CASSPGTSGVHEQYF; DNA: TGTGCCAGCTCACCCGGGACTAGCGGGGTACACGAGCAGTACTTC; V: TRBV18; size: -; J: TRBJ2-7; D: TRBD2
CDR3: CASSLGGGGPDTQYF; DNA: TGTGCCAGCAGCTTAGGTGGGGGGGGCCCAGATACGCAGTATTTT; V: TRBV11-2; size: -; J: TRBJ2-3; D: -
CDR3: CASSQPRGDTEAFF; DNA: TGTGCCAGCAGCCAACCCCGTGGGGACACTGAAGCTTTCTTT; V: TRBV4-2; size: -; J: TRBJ1-1; D: -